This entry concerns a single T cell receptor (beta chain). This sample is drawn from a study of cytomegalovirus exposure and HLA in healthy donors. TCRdb keeps only in-frame clones here, not all; method: immunoSEQ multiplex PCR. The sample consists of about 110,000 clones, less than 90% of them appearing once. The V gene's germline CDR1 is MNHEY and CDR2 SVGAGI. The CDR3 has 15 residues. Trimming stripped 8 bases from V and 7 bases from J, with 20 bases between. This TCR was recovered from a woman between 18 and 29 years old in good health and CMV-seropositive. The sequenced material came from PBMCs. The rearrangement joins TRBV6-5 to TRBJ2-2, with unresolved D. CDR3 in DNA: TGTGCCAGCGGAAAGTCGGCCGATTCGGGCGGGGAGCTGTTTTTT. As protein: CASGKSADSGGELFF.